This TCR beta chain was found in a study of T cell responses to AZD1222 COVID-19 vaccine. Study results and caveats: Spike-specific TCR breadth and depth both grew after two AZD1222 doses.

The V end was cut by 5 bases, the J end by 2 bases, with 16 bases between. CDR1 and CDR2 (germline): LNHDA, SQIVND (reference sequence). This CDR3 contains 15 residues. The method was immunoSEQ multiplex PCR; TCRdb's version includes in-frame clones alone and lacks a portion of them. The sample records under 170,000 clones, 92% being singletons. Comment on this clone: The antigen is undetermined.

The sequenced sample was peripheral blood, obtained 28 days after the second AZD1222 dose. This receptor was obtained from an adult who received the AZD1222 COVID-19 vaccine. This sequence joins TRBV19 and TRBJ2-7; D is unclear. The CDR3 loop is CASSVIGAPPYEQYF. The CDR3 DNA is TGTGCCAGTAGTGTGATCGGAGCCCCGCCCTACGAGCAGTACTTC.